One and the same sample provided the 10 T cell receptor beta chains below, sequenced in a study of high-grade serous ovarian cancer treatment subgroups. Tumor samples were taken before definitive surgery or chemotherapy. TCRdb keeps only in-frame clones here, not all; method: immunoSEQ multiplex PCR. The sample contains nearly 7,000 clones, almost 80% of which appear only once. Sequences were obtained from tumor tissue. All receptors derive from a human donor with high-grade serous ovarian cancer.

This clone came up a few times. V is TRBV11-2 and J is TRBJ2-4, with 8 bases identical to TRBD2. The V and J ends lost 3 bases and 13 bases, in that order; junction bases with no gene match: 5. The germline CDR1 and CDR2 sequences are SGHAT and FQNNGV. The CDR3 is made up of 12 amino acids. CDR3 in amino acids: CASSFGGGIQYF. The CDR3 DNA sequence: TGTGCCAGCAGCTTTGGCGGGGGGATCCAGTACTTC. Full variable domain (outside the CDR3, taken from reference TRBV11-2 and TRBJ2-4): EAGVAQSPRYKIIEKRQSVAFWCNPISGHATLYWYQQILGQGPKLLIQFQNNGVVDDSQLPKDRFSAERLKGVDSTLKIQPAKLEDSAVYLCASSFGGGIQYFGAGTRLSVL.

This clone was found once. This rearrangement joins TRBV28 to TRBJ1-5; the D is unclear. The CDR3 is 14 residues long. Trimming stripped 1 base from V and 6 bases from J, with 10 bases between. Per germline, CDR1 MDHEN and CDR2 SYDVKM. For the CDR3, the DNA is TGTGCCAGCAGTTTATTCAGGCTAACTCAGCCCCAGCATTTT. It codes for CASSLFRLTQPQHF.

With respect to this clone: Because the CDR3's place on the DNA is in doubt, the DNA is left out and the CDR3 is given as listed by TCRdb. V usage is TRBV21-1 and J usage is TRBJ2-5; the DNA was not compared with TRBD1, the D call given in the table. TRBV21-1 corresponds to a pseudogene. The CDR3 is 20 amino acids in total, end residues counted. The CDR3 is CASFGPGTGARSGVGETQYF.

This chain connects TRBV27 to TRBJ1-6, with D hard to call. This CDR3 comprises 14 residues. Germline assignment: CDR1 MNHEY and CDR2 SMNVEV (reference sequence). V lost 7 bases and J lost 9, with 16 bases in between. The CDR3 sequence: CASTWGSRVSPLHF. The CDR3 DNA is TGTGCCAGCACCTGGGGATCTCGGGTTTCACCCCTCCACTTT.

The CDR3 loop is CASSIGVNTEAFF. CDR3 DNA: TGTGCCAGTAGTATAGGAGTGAACACTGAAGCTTTCTTT. The chain links TRBV19 to TRBJ1-1, with unresolved D. In germline, CDR1 is LNHDA, CDR2 SQIVND (reference sequence). Trimming removed 1 base at V and 0 bases at J, with 3 bases between. The CDR3 contains 13 residues.

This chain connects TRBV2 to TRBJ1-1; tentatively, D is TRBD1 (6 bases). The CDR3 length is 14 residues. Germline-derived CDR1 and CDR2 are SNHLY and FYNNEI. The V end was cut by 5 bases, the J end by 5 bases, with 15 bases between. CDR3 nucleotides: TGTGCCAGCAGTTCTGACAGGATTCGTACTGAAGCTTTCTTT. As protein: CASSSDRIRTEAFF.

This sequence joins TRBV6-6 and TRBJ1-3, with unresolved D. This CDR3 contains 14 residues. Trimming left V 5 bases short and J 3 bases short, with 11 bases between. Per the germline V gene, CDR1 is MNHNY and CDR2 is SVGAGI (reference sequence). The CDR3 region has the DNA TGTGCCAGCAGTCCGCAGATATTTGGAAACACCATATATTTT. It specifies CASSPQIFGNTIYF.

The CDR3, as DNA: TGTGCCAGCAGCGACCAGCGGCACAGCTCCTACAATGAGCAGTTCTTC. This translates into CASSDQRHSSYNEQFF. This rearrangement joins TRBV5-5 to TRBJ2-1; the D gene is possibly TRBD2 (5 bases). CDR1 SGHKS and CDR2 YYEKEE come from the germline V gene (reference sequence). This CDR3 is 16 amino acids long. V lost 4 bases and J 0 bases, leaving 14 bases between the germline ends.

CDR3: CASSEDGTGGSYEQYF. The CDR3 bases are TGTGCCAGCAGTGAAGACGGTACAGGGGGATCGTACGAGCAGTACTTC. The J gene is TRBJ2-7, the V gene TRBV6-1, with 8 bases lining up with TRBD1. Germline V CDR1 and CDR2: MNHNS, SASEGT. The CDR3 sequence is 16 residues long. V shed 1 base, J shed 4 bases, and the junction held 9 bases outside the gene matches.

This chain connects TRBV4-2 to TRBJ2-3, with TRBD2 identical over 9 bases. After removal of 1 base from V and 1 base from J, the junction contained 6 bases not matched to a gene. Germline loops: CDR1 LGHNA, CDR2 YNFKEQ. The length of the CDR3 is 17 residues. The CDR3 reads CASSQGVKRGGTDTQYF. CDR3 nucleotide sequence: TGTGCCAGCAGCCAAGGCGTTAAGCGGGGGGGCACAGATACGCAGTATTTT.